Listed here is a single T cell receptor (beta chain). Its specific antigen is unknown. Within one base of it there is no much larger clone, and no base qualities were kept. The source of the sample is a study of naive and memory T cell subsets (dated 2017 in TCRdb). Notes on the research overall: Sorted naive and memory T cell subsets from peripheral blood were analyzed in the study using a UMI-based, open-source pipeline for TCR alpha and beta sequencing. Complete agreement was observed between the functional CMV T cell responses and the IgG serology results. RNA was DNase-treated and reverse transcribed with TCR constant-region primers, mostly using SuperScript III.

To prepare the library, UMI-ligation and nested PCR was applied. An equimolar mix of two oligonucleotides covering both TRBC1 and TRBC2 was used as the beta constant-region primer. A single-stranded oligonucleotide bearing the SP2 primer plus a 12-nucleotide UMI was ligated onto the 3' end of the cDNA by T4 RNA ligase 1. The ligated cDNA went through four rounds of PCR with nested alpha and beta constant-region primers together with the SP2 primer. The ligation reaction was incubated at 16°C for about 20-24 hours. PCR2 was usually performed as a SYBR Green qPCR and halted at a preset threshold so that over-amplification would not occur. Agencourt AMPure XP magnetic beads were used for all purifications after the first. Library quantification was done by Qubit, followed by a TapeStation check on which the main peak was expected at around 650 bp. Pooled libraries were sequenced on an Illumina MiSeq with v2 2x251 paired-end kits, typically giving roughly 0.9-2.1 million reads per sample. Libraries were pooled at around 4 nM per sample, and roughly 4.5-7.5% PhiX was added to improve cluster recognition. The paper's processing steps were these. FASTQ reads processed by Demultiplexor were assigned V and J genes by Decombinator through tag matching that tolerated a single base-pair mismatch. Collapsinator used UMIs to correct both sequencing errors and frequency errors arising from PCR heterogeneity. CDR3Translator translated TCRs and extracted CDR3s from the conserved cysteine to the FGXG phenylalanine, flagging non-productive sequences. Gini, Shannon entropy and inverse Simpson indices were calculated on repertoires that had been subsampled to equal numbers of UMI-defined TCRs. Within the linear range, a power law was fitted to clonotype abundance distributions using maximum likelihood. When run on a single naive CD8 sample, MIGEC and the pipeline yielded similar UMI counts, similar unique TCR numbers and similar clonal distributions. The repertoires were searched for around 7,000 CMV-associated CDR3 sequences that had been compiled from VDJdb and a published dataset. TCRdb reanalyzed the raw reads on its own, using fastp at Q25 for trimming and MiXCR for clone calling, and kept in-frame beta chains. Every distinct CDR3 protein forms one entry, paired with its most common genes and DNA. None of the V and J calls come from the authors' own analysis; TCRdb made them. A total of tens of thousands of distinct CDR3 sequences appear in this sample, 7% of them only once. The ten largest clonotypes hold 1.6% of the sample.

From the second PCR step on, the TCR alpha and beta chain libraries were amplified in separate reactions. CMV status of each donor was established by measuring IFNgamma production from CD4+ T cells after fresh PBMCs were stimulated overnight with CMV viral lysate. Using Miltenyi beads, CD4 T cells were first positively selected, and CD8 T cells were then positively selected from the CD4-negative fraction. Cells stained for CD3, CD4, CD8, CD45RA, CD27 and a live/dead dye were sorted on a BD Aria II into four subsets by CD45RA and CD27. A few healthy volunteers provided blood, and each donor's sample was split into CD4 and CD8 T cells and then further divided into four differentiation subsets. Around 120 ml of peripheral blood was collected from each donor, and PBMC were isolated from the blood using Ficoll-Paque PLUS density-gradient centrifugation. Sorted cells were lysed in RLT buffer, and RNA was extracted with a Qiagen RNeasy kit and stored at -80°C.

Results the study describes overall, beyond this receptor: After error correction, only a single occurrence was seen for over 85% of naive TCR sequences, so much steeper abundance distributions were produced than in memory subsets. A power law was followed by TCR abundance, with an exponent that differed between naive and memory subsets but was consistent across the three individuals. RNA-based TCR counts may be influenced by expression changes linked to T cell activation and differentiation. A clonotype was defined as a single alpha or beta chain sequence rather than as a paired alpha/beta receptor. The repertoire findings for the naive and memory subsets could not be validated against a ground truth because none was available. In both CD4 and CD8 cells, the Gini index increased while Shannon and inverse Simpson diversity decreased from naive through CM, EM and EMRA.

Sequencing was done on a sample of central memory CD4+ T cells from blood. The cell subset or site label of this sample denotes: central memory, CD45RA- CD27+. The TCR comes from a human donor in good health.

The base sequence is TGCAGCGTTGACGAACTGGGGCGGAATGAGCAGTTCTTC. The translation is CSVDELGRNEQFF. The sequence is built from TRBV29-1 and TRBJ2-1; a tentative D match to TRBD1 spans 5 bases. A distance of 13 bases separates the germline ends of V and J, which lose 3 bases and 7 bases respectively. The CDR3 holds 13 amino acids from the cysteine to the phenylalanine. Only the CDR3 part of the read is kept: 39 bases, read in frame from the first base. Via the germline V gene, CDR1 is SQVTM and CDR2 ANQGSEA.